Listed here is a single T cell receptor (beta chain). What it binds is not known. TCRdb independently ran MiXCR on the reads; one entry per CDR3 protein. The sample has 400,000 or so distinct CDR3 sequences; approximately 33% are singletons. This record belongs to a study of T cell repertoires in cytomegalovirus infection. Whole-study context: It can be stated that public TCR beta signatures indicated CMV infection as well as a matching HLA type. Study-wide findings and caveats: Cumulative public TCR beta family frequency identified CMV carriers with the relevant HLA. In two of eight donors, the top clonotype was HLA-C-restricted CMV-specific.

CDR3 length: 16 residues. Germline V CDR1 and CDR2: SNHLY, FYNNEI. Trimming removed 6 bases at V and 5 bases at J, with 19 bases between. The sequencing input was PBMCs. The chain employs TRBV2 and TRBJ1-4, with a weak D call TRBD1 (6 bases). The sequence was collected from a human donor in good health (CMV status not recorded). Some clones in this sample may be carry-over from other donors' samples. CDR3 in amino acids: CASSLRVTGDNEKLFF. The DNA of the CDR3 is TGTGCCAGCAGCCTAAGGGTGACAGGAGACAATGAAAAACTGTTTTTT.